The 30 T cell receptor beta chains listed next were all sequenced from one sample in a study of OX40 agonist ivuxolimab in advanced cancers. Clones were sequenced by immunoSEQ multiplex PCR, and TCRdb holds only the in-frame ones, with some missing. This sample has 9,500 to 15,000 clones, with about 85% found just once. Sequenced here: CD4+ or CD8+ T cells sorted from blood, sampled in a trial of the OX40 agonist ivuxolimab. Receptor source: an adult with an advanced solid tumor such as melanoma, head and neck, liver or kidney cancer.

The gene calls are TRBV7-9 and TRBJ2-7; D perhaps matches TRBD2 (7 bases). CDR1 and CDR2 (germline): SEHNR, FQNEAQ (reference sequence). The V and J ends lost 5 bases and 1 base respectively, with 18 bases between them. This CDR3 has 16 residues. In nucleotides, the CDR3 is TGTGCCAGCAGCATTAGTGAGGGGGGGCTTTCCTACGAGCAGTACTTC. Translated, it gives CASSISEGGLSYEQYF. Looking up the rest from reference TRBV7-9 and TRBJ2-7 gives the full variable domain: DTGVSQNPRHKITKRGQNVTFRCDPISEHNRLYWYRQTLGQGPEFLTYFQNEAQLEKSRLLSDRFSAERPKGSFSTLEIQRTEQGDSAMYLCASSISEGGLSYEQYFGPGTRLTVT.

The chain employs TRBV19 and TRBJ2-1; TRBD1 aligns across 8 bases. V lost 3 bases and J lost 8; bases outside the gene matches: 9. CDR1 and CDR2 (germline): LNHDA, SQIVND (reference sequence). The CDR3 runs to 15 residues. The CDR3 DNA sequence: TGTGCCAGTAGTATTCCGGCAGGGGGCCTCGATGAGCAGTTCTTC. Translated, it gives CASSIPAGGLDEQFF.

The V call is TRBV5-7, the J call TRBJ2-7, with D maybe TRBD2 (6 bases). TRBV5-7 is identified as an open reading frame with a role that is uncertain. V lost 0 bases, J lost 3 bases, and 10 bases lay in between. The CDR3 has 14 residues. In nucleotides, the CDR3 is TGTGCCAGCAGCTTGGGCGGAGGGAGCTACGAGCAGTACTTC. Residues: CASSLGGGSYEQYF.

This clone was observed a few times. V usage is TRBV11-2 and J usage is TRBJ1-5, with no clear D. CDR1 is SGHAT and CDR2 is FQNNGV in the germline V gene. The CDR3 contains 13 residues. Trimming removed 3 bases from V and 6 bases from J, with 9 bases in between. The CDR3 DNA reads TGTGCCAGCAGCTTGGGTTTTGGTCAGCCCCAGCATTTT. It translates to CASSLGFGQPQHF.

This chain joins TRBV5-4 and TRBJ2-7; maybe TRBD2 (5 bases). Germline V lookup: CDR1 SGHNT, CDR2 YYREEE (reference sequence). The CDR3 is 11 amino acids. Trimming pared 7 bases from V and 7 bases from J, leaving 12 bases between. The DNA of the CDR3 is TGTGCCAGCTCCCGGTCGGGAGAGCAGTACTTC. Protein sequence: CASSRSGEQYF.

The V call is TRBV11-2, the J call TRBJ1-1; the D is unclear. V dropped 4 bases and J dropped 0 bases, with 6 bases sitting between them. Germline V lookup: CDR1 SGHAT, CDR2 FQNNGV. CDR3 length: 13 residues. In nucleotides, the CDR3 is TGTGCCAGCAGCTACCACCTGAACACTGAAGCTTTCTTT. This translates into CASSYHLNTEAFF.

This clone was observed a single time. The rearrangement joins TRBV29-1 to TRBJ2-3; 9 bases match TRBD1. Germline loops: CDR1 SQVTM, CDR2 ANQGSEA. The ends lost 3 bases at V and 0 bases at J; junction bases unmatched: 4. This CDR3 comprises 15 residues. This CDR3 is CSVETGGTSTDTQYF. In DNA form, the CDR3 reads TGCAGCGTTGAGACAGGGGGAACTAGCACAGATACGCAGTATTTT.

This clone was counted between two and nine times. The J gene is TRBJ1-2, the V gene TRBV6-6; D ambiguous. The CDR3 extends over 15 amino acids. The germline gives CDR1 MNHNY, CDR2 SVGAGI (reference sequence). Trimming cost V 2 bases and J 8 bases, with 18 bases left between them. The CDR3 loop is CASSYTHPGALGYTF. The CDR3 bases are TGTGCCAGCAGTTACACCCATCCGGGAGCCCTAGGCTACACCTTC.

The rearrangement links TRBV5-4 to TRBJ1-2, with 12 bases matching TRBD1. The trim removed 4 bases at V and 5 bases at J, leaving 9 bases unmatched. CDR3 length: 16 residues. Germline loops: CDR1 SGHNT, CDR2 YYREEE (reference sequence). The CDR3, as DNA: TGTGCCAGCAGCCAAGTCGGGGGACAGGGGGCATATGGCTACACCTTC. It specifies CASSQVGGQGAYGYTF. The entire variable domain, with the rest obtained from reference TRBV5-4 and TRBJ1-2, is as follows: ETGVTQSPTHLIKTRGQQVTLRCSSQSGHNTVSWYQQALGQGPQFIFQYYREEENGRGNFPPRFSGLQFPNYSSELNVNALELDDSALYLCASSQVGGQGAYGYTFGSGTRLTVV.

As to this clone: The germline gene is not matched at one end of the junction; a read error may be the cause. The chain couples TRBV10-3 to TRBJ1-6; D is ambiguous. This CDR3 is 15 amino acids long. Germline V CDR1 and CDR2: ENHRY, SYGVKD. In nucleotides, the CDR3 is TGTGCCAGCAGTTACTCATTGGGTTATAATTCACCCCTCCACTTT. Its protein is CASSYSLGYNSPLHF.

J is TRBJ2-3 and V is TRBV6-5; 9 nucleotides match TRBD2. J gave up 5 bases and V 6 bases, and 6 bases lay outside the gene matches. The CDR3 runs to 14 residues. The germline V gene encodes CDR1 MNHEY and CDR2 SVGAGI. Here the CDR3 reads CASSPLLAGDTQYF. The DNA for the CDR3 is TGTGCCAGCAGCCCTCTACTAGCGGGAGATACGCAGTATTTT.

The rearrangement joins TRBV2 to TRBJ2-3; D tentatively reads TRBD1 or TRBD2 (5 bases each). CDR1 and CDR2 from the germline V gene are SNHLY and FYNNEI. Trimming took 10 bases from V and 3 from J, leaving 14 bases between them. This CDR3 comprises 13 residues. The chain's CDR3 is CAIGAVDTDTQYF. CDR3 in DNA: TGTGCCATCGGGGCGGTGGATACAGATACGCAGTATTTT.

This chain links TRBV5-5 with TRBJ1-1; perhaps TRBD1 as D (5 bases). The CDR3 loop spans 15 amino acids. Germline CDR1 is SGHKS and CDR2 is YYEKEE (reference sequence). V gave up 0 bases and J gave up 3 bases, with 12 bases separating them. This CDR3 reads CASSLGWGKDTEAFF. The CDR3, as DNA: TGTGCCAGCAGCTTGGGTTGGGGGAAGGACACTGAAGCTTTCTTT.

This clone has a single count. V is TRBV7-9 and J is TRBJ2-1, with 10 bases lining up with TRBD2. Trimming removed 5 bases from V and 6 bases from J; junction bases left unmatched: 7. Germline V gene data show CDR1 as SEHNR and CDR2 as FQNEAQ (reference sequence). The CDR3 is made up of 15 amino acids. This chain's CDR3 is CASSAKREGRNEQFF. In DNA, the CDR3 is TGTGCCAGCAGCGCAAAGCGGGAGGGCCGCAATGAGCAGTTCTTC.

The J gene is TRBJ2-1, the V gene TRBV27; 14 nucleotides agree with TRBD2. CDR3 length: 17 amino acids. The ends lost 5 bases at V and 4 bases at J; junction bases unmatched: 7. Germline loops: CDR1 MNHEY, CDR2 SMNVEV (reference sequence). CDR3 coding DNA: TGTGCCAGCAGTATCGGGACTAGCGGGAGTGATTACAATGAGCAGTTCTTC. This codes for CASSIGTSGSDYNEQFF.

The rearrangement joins TRBV4-3 to TRBJ2-1, with 8 bases matching TRBD2. The CDR3 totals 15 residues. CDR1 is LGHNA and CDR2 is YSLEER in the germline V gene. With 4 bases clipped from V and 5 bases from J, the junction kept 7 bases outside the gene matches. The CDR3 sequence is CASSRTRGGHNEQFF. CDR3 bases: TGCGCCAGCAGCCGAACCCGCGGGGGGCACAATGAGCAGTTCTTC.

V usage is TRBV6-5 and J usage is TRBJ2-2; 7 bases line up with TRBD2. Germline V gene lookup returns CDR1 MNHEY and CDR2 SVGAGI. This CDR3 has 14 residues. The V segment lost 6 bases and the J segment 4 bases; nucleotides outside the gene matches: 5. CDR3 nucleotide sequence: TGTGCCAGCAGGGGGGGGAGAACCACCGGGGAGCTGTTTTTT. Translating gives CASRGGRTTGELFF.

V and J are TRBV2 and TRBJ2-2, with TRBD2 identical over 7 bases. V was clipped by 5 bases and J by 4 bases; unmatched bases: 10. The CDR3 sequence is 16 residues long. The germline V gene has CDR1 SNHLY and CDR2 FYNNEI. CDR3 residues: CASSPGRVDLTGELFF. In nucleotides, the CDR3 is TGTGCCAGCAGTCCAGGGAGGGTGGACCTCACCGGGGAGCTGTTTTTT.

CDR3 region: CASSFWAGDQPQHF. CDR3 in DNA: TGTGCCAGCAGTTTCTGGGCGGGGGATCAGCCCCAGCATTTT. The rearrangement links TRBV28 to TRBJ1-5, with D maybe TRBD1 (5 bases). Germline values: CDR1 MDHEN, CDR2 SYDVKM. This CDR3 has 14 amino acids. The V end was cut by 3 bases, the J end by 5 bases, with 11 bases between. The full variable domain, in which reference TRBV28 and TRBJ1-5 provide the parts outside the CDR3, is DVKVTQSSRYLVKRTGEKVFLECVQDMDHENMFWYRQDPGLGLRLIYFSYDVKMKEKGDIPEGYSVSREKKERFSLILESASTNQTSMYLCASSFWAGDQPQHFGDGTRLSIL.

The chain employs TRBV5-1 and TRBJ2-7; TRBD2 matches at 7 bases. The CDR3 has 14 residues. V dropped 7 bases and J dropped 3; count of bases not matched to a gene: 10. CDR1 is SGHRS and CDR2 is YFSETQ in the germline V gene. Here the CDR3 reads CASGEGGHLYEQYF. CDR3 nucleotides: TGCGCCAGCGGGGAGGGAGGCCACCTCTACGAGCAGTACTTC.

V is TRBV9 and J is TRBJ2-2; D remains unclear. This CDR3 has 13 residues. Trimming removed 6 bases at V and 3 bases at J, with 9 bases between. Looked up from germline, CDR1 is SGDLS and CDR2 is YYNGEE. As DNA, the CDR3 is TGTGCCAGCAAGGGTCCCTACACCGGGGAGCTGTTTTTT. This sequence encodes CASKGPYTGELFF.

V is TRBV27 and J is TRBJ2-7; no definite D call. This CDR3 has 12 residues. Trimming left V 4 bases short and J 4 bases short, with 8 bases between. In germline, CDR1 is MNHEY, CDR2 SMNVEV (reference sequence). CDR3 loop: CASSSSSYEQYF. Here the CDR3 DNA reads TGTGCCAGCAGTTCCAGCAGTTACGAGCAGTACTTC.

This rearrangement joins TRBV5-6 to TRBJ2-1; 8 nucleotides match TRBD1. V gave up 0 bases and J gave up 6 bases; unmatched junction bases: 2. CDR3 length equals 14 residues. In germline, CDR1 is SGHDT, CDR2 YYEEEE. The CDR3 DNA reads as TGTGCCAGCAGCTTGGTCCAGGGGGCCAATGAGCAGTTCTTC. Translating it yields CASSLVQGANEQFF.

The V gene is TRBV6-1, the J gene TRBJ1-2, with TRBD1 identical over 8 bases. The CDR3 has 13 amino acids. Germline-derived CDR1 and CDR2 are MNHNS and SASEGT. Trimming removed 6 bases from V and 4 bases from J; junction bases left unmatched: 4. The CDR3 DNA reads TGTGCCAGCAGGAAGGGACAGGCCTATGGCTACACCTTC. Its protein is CASRKGQAYGYTF.

The CDR3 DNA follows: TGTGCCAGCAGTAAACAGGGCTACGGCTACGAGCAGTACTTC. Its protein is CASSKQGYGYEQYF. The chain uses TRBV6-5 and TRBJ2-7; the D gene is possibly TRBD1 (6 bases). From germline, CDR1 is MNHEY and CDR2 SVGAGI. V lost 5 bases, J lost 3 bases, and 14 bases lay in between. The CDR3 runs to 14 residues.

The chain combines TRBV9 with TRBJ1-1; TRBD1 agrees at 8 bases. In germline, CDR1 is SGDLS, CDR2 YYNGEE. V was clipped by 0 bases and J by 5 bases; unmatched bases: 0. The CDR3 sequence is 13 residues long. CDR3 sequence reads: CASSVGTGTEAFF. The CDR3 DNA sequence: TGTGCCAGCAGCGTAGGGACAGGGACTGAAGCTTTCTTT.

The V gene is TRBV27, the J gene TRBJ1-1, with D hard to call. CDR1 is MNHEY, CDR2 SMNVEV, per germline (reference sequence). This CDR3 has 12 amino acids. The CDR3 region is CVTRSMNTEAFF. For the CDR3, the DNA is TGTGTTACCCGCAGCATGAACACTGAAGCTTTCTTT.

This clone qualifies as medium-sized. Different DNA sequences within this sample yield the same CDR3. This sequence joins TRBV4-1 and TRBJ2-2, with 9 bases aligning to TRBD1. This CDR3 contains 15 residues. Germline trimming cut 4 bases from V and 5 bases from J; bases unmatched to any gene: 5. CDR1 and CDR2 from the germline V gene are MGHRA and YSYEKL. The CDR3: CASSRGQGGTGELFF. In DNA form, the CDR3 reads TGCGCCAGCAGCCGGGGACAGGGAGGGACCGGGGAGCTGTTTTTT.

Written as DNA, the CDR3 is TGTGCCAGCAGCTTCGCCCTAATGACACTGAACACTGAAGCTTTCTTT. The encoded protein is CASSFALMTLNTEAFF. This chain joins TRBV5-4 and TRBJ1-1; D remains ambiguous. V lost 2 bases and J lost 0, with 14 bases in between. The germline CDR1 and CDR2 sequences are SGHNT and YYREEE (reference sequence). CDR3 length equals 16 residues.

The rearrangement uses TRBV5-4 and TRBJ2-7; either TRBD1 or TRBD2 may fit D (5 bases each). Germline lookup yields CDR1 SGHNT and CDR2 YYREEE (reference sequence). This CDR3 is built from 15 residues. V was shortened by 2 bases and J by 7 bases, with 19 bases between the two germline ends. The CDR3 sequence is CASSFFGAPLGEQYF. The CDR3 nucleotides are TGTGCCAGCAGCTTTTTCGGGGCCCCTTTGGGGGAGCAGTACTTC.